A selection of T cell receptor beta chains follows, all from one sample in a study of blood T cell repertoires in COVID-19. Generated by immunoSEQ multiplex PCR, the TCRdb table keeps only in-frame clones and is missing some. Of 250,000 to 300,000 clones in the sample, 80% to 90% were seen once. Source material: peripheral blood. These receptors were obtained from a woman in her 70s with COVID-19, enrolled during active disease. CDR3s include the opening cysteine and the closing phenylalanine or tryptophan. Each record gives: J gene, clone size, V gene, D gene, CDR3 DNA, CDR3 protein. A D gene is named only where the DNA matches it firmly. The size field is filled for only some rows; it gives once, few, many or a size class.

>TRBJ2-5|.|TRBV24-1|TRBD1
TGTGCCACCAGTGATTCGGGACAGTTCCAAGAGACCCAGTACTTC
CATSDSGQFQETQYF
>TRBJ2-1|.|TRBV9|TRBD2
TGTGCCAGCAGCTCTCGGGGGGACCAATACAATGAGCAGTTCTTC
CASSSRGDQYNEQFF
>TRBJ2-5|.|TRBV24-1|.
TGTGCCACCAGTGATCCACAGGGATCCCAAGAGGCCCAGTACTTC
CATSDPQGSQEAQYF
>TRBJ2-1|few|TRBV5-1|TRBD1
TGCGCCAGCAGCTTGAAACCGACAGGGTCGAGCAATGAGCAGTTCTTC
CASSLKPTGSSNEQFF
>TRBJ1-1|.|TRBV5-1|TRBD1
TGCGCCAGTGTAGGACAGGCAAACACTGAAGCTTTCTTT
CASVGQANTEAFF
>TRBJ1-5|.|TRBV27|TRBD1
TGTGCCGCGAAGACAGGGGGCCAGCCCCAGCATTTT
CAAKTGGQPQHF
>TRBJ1-3|.|TRBV30|.
TGTGCCTGGAGCGCCTACTCTGGAAACACCATATATTTT
CAWSAYSGNTIYF
>TRBJ2-7|.|TRBV7-2|TRBD1
TGTGCCAGCAGCTTAGTAGGGACAGGGGACCCCTACGAGCAGTACTTC
CASSLVGTGDPYEQYF
>TRBJ2-7|.|TRBV7-9|.
TGTGCCAGCAGTTCGAACCGGGACAAACCTTACGAGCAGTACTTC
CASSSNRDKPYEQYF
>TRBJ1-1|.|TRBV28|TRBD1
TGTGCCGGAAAACAGGGGGCGCGAACTGAAGCTTTCTTT
CAGKQGARTEAFF
>TRBJ2-2|.|TRBV6-2/TRBV6-3|.
TGTGCCAGCAGTTACGCGGGCTACAACACCGGGGAGCTGTTTTTT
CASSYAGYNTGELFF
>TRBJ1-2|.|TRBV6-2/TRBV6-3|TRBD1
TGTGCCAGCAGCTTACAGACAGGGTATGGCTACACCTTC
CASSLQTGYGYTF
>TRBJ2-7|few|TRBV24-1|.
TGTGCCACCAGGGTGAGCTCCTACGAGCAGTACTTC
CATRVSSYEQYF
>TRBJ2-1|.|TRBV7-9|TRBD2
TGTGCCAGCAGCACGGGTAGGACTAGCGGGGGGGTCGATGAGCAGTTCTTC
CASSTGRTSGGVDEQFF
>TRBJ2-1|once|TRBV12-5|.
TGTGCTAGTGGCCCCAGCGCCCGGGATGAGCAGTTCTTC
CASGPSARDEQFF
>TRBJ2-5|.|TRBV27|TRBD2
TGTGCCAGCAGTTCGAACCTAGCGGGCGAAGAGACCCAGTACTTC
CASSSNLAGEETQYF
>TRBJ2-7|.|TRBV9|TRBD1
TGTGCCAGCAGCCAGGGACAGTCGTACGAGCAGTACTTC
CASSQGQSYEQYF
>TRBJ1-2|.|TRBV7-2|TRBD1
TGTGCCAGCAGCTCCACAGGGGTAGCTAACTATGGCTACACCTTC
CASSSTGVANYGYTF
>TRBJ1-2|.|TRBV2|TRBD1
TGTGCCAGCAGCGACCCTCCAGGGGGCGCGTACGGCTACACCTTC
CASSDPPGGAYGYTF